The clone carrying this T cell receptor (beta chain) occurred many times. The time point was: newly diagnosed GD, antithyroid drugs for less than 3 months. RNA extracted from PBMCs served as the sequencing template. Construction of TCR beta libraries relied on iRepertoire HTBI primers and on Arm-PCR targeting CDR3 regions. MiXCR, run by TCRdb on the multiplex PCR reads, gives a single entry per CDR3 protein. The sample lists 240,000 or so distinct CDR3 sequences; around 20% were seen once. This sample stems from a study of regulatory T cells in long-lasting Graves disease. V was clipped by 0 bases and J by 4 bases, with 15 bases between them. CDR1 and CDR2 (germline): MNHEY, SMNVEV (reference sequence). The CDR3 length is 16 residues.

The chain couples TRBV27 to TRBJ1-2; unclear D gene. The specimen was peripheral blood mononuclear cells (PBMCs), collected at new diagnosis, from a patient treated with antithyroid drugs. The sequence came from a female donor with Graves disease. The CDR3, as DNA: TGTGCCAGCAGTTTATCCAAGACGGCCGTGAGCTATGGCTACACCTTC. Encoded protein: CASSLSKTAVSYGYTF.